This entry lists 26 T cell receptor beta chains sequenced from one sample in a study of shared clonotypes between healthy human individuals. Sequencing used immunoSEQ multiplex PCR; TCRdb keeps in-frame clones, though not all of them. The sample records millions of clones, just over 90% being singletons. Sequenced material: naive CD4+ T cells sorted from blood. Subset of the sample: CD45RA+ positively selected. Source of these receptors: a young man in good health.

The V gene is TRBV7-9, the J gene TRBJ1-4; no clear D. Germline CDR1 SEHNR, CDR2 FQNEAQ (reference sequence). Trimming shortened V by 3 bases and J by 0 bases, and 2 bases separated the two germline ends. CDR3 length: 13 amino acids. The DNA of the CDR3 is TGTGCCAGCAGCTTGACAACTAATGAAAAACTGTTTTTT. Its protein is CASSLTTNEKLFF.

The chain combines TRBV18 with TRBJ2-5; no firm D call. The V gene's germline CDR1 is KGHSH and CDR2 LQKENI. The V gene lost 4 bases and the J gene lost 1 base, with 7 bases spanning the gap. CDR3 length: 13 residues. CDR3 in amino acids: CASSLGRQETQYF. DNA of the CDR3: TGTGCCAGCTCACTAGGACGCCAAGAGACCCAGTACTTC. Supplemented by reference TRBV18 and TRBJ2-5, the full variable domain reads NAGVMQNPRHLVRRRGQEARLRCSPMKGHSHVYWYRQLPEEGLKFMVYLQKENIIDESGMPKERFSAEFPKEGPSILRIQQVVRGDSAAYFCASSLGRQETQYFGPGTRLLVL.

Of note for this clone: The sample holds other DNA sequences that translate to the same CDR3. The V gene is TRBV5-6, the J gene TRBJ1-5; 8 bases line up with TRBD1. CDR3 size: 16 residues. The germline V gene has CDR1 SGHDT and CDR2 YYEEEE. The ends lost 2 bases at V and 0 bases at J; junction bases unmatched: 4. CDR3 residues: CASSFGTGYSNQPQHF. CDR3 in DNA: TGTGCCAGCAGCTTTGGGACAGGATATAGCAATCAGCCCCAGCATTTT.

The chain is built from TRBV19 and TRBJ2-1, with a possible D match to TRBD2 (7 bases). The CDR3 extends over 11 amino acids. V was pared by 7 bases and J by 7 bases, with 8 bases between. The germline V gene encodes CDR1 LNHDA and CDR2 SQIVND (reference sequence). Here the CDR3 DNA reads TGTGCCAGTAAGGGGGGGAATGAGCAGTTCTTC. Translating gives CASKGGNEQFF. The variable domain in full, completed from reference TRBV19 and TRBJ2-1, reads DGGITQSPKYLFRKEGQNVTLSCEQNLNHDAMYWYRQDPGQGLRLIYYSQIVNDFQKGDIAEGYSVSREKKESFPLTVTSAQKNPTAFYLCASKGGNEQFFGPGTRLTVL.

J is TRBJ2-3 and V is TRBV7-9, with 7 bases matching TRBD2. The CDR3 consists of 17 residues. The V and J ends lost 2 bases and 1 base, in that order; junction bases with no gene match: 9. Germline V gene sequence: CDR1 SEHNR, CDR2 FQNEAQ (reference sequence). CDR3 protein: CASSLRGYAGGTDTQYF. CDR3 DNA: TGTGCCAGCAGCTTAAGGGGTTACGCGGGAGGCACAGATACGCAGTATTTT.

The chain recombines TRBV21-1 with TRBJ1-2; the DNA was not compared with TRBD1, the D call given in the table. TRBV21-1 is a known pseudogene. CDR3 length: 19 residues. The CDR3 here is CASSSRDRANGSSNYGYTF. In nucleotides, the CDR3 is TGTGCCAGCAGCAGCCGGGACAGGGCGAACGGTTCCTCTAACTATGGCTACACCTTC.

A few counts support this clone. The chain combines TRBV6-5 with TRBJ1-1; no firm D call. Germline CDR1 reads MNHEY; CDR2 reads SVGAGI. This CDR3 region has 11 residues. V dropped 5 bases and J dropped 7 bases, with 8 bases sitting between them. This CDR3 reads CASSARDEAFF. CDR3 sequence (DNA): TGTGCCAGCAGTGCTAGGGATGAAGCTTTCTTT.

The gene calls are TRBV10-3 and TRBJ2-1, with D tentatively TRBD2 (5 bases). Between the trimmed V and J ends, which lost 5 bases and 7 bases, there was a span of 18 bases. The germline gives CDR1 ENHRY, CDR2 SYGVKD. This CDR3 has 15 residues. The CDR3 region is CAISPRTAPGNEQFF. CDR3 coding DNA: TGTGCCATCAGTCCACGGACTGCCCCGGGAAATGAGCAGTTCTTC.

This sequence joins TRBV30 and TRBJ2-2, with D possibly being TRBD2 (6 bases). The CDR3 extends over 14 amino acids. The germline V gene encodes CDR1 GTSNPN and CDR2 SVGIG (reference sequence). V was shortened by 5 bases and J by 4 bases, with 14 bases between the two germline ends. In DNA form, the CDR3 reads TGTGCCTGGGCCCCGGGACTTCGCACCGGGGAGCTGTTTTTT. Protein sequence: CAWAPGLRTGELFF. Supplemented by reference TRBV30 and TRBJ2-2, the full variable domain reads SQTIHQWPATLVQPVGSPLSLECTVEGTSNPNLYWYRQAAGRGLQLLFYSVGIGQISSEVPQNLSASRPQDRQFILSSKKLLLSDSGFYLCAWAPGLRTGELFFGEGSRLTVL.

The chain employs TRBV2 and TRBJ1-5; D might be TRBD1 (6 bases). There are 13 residues in the CDR3. From germline, CDR1 is SNHLY and CDR2 FYNNEI. V gave up 4 bases and J gave up 10 bases, with 14 bases separating them. CDR3 nucleotide sequence: TGTGCCAGCAGTGTTGAGGGGGTGGGCCCCCAGCATTTT. Translating it yields CASSVEGVGPQHF. Full variable domain (rest looked up from reference TRBV2 and TRBJ1-5): EPEVTQTPSHQVTQMGQEVILRCVPISNHLYFYWYRQILGQKVEFLVSFYNNEISEKSEIFDDQFSVERPDGSNFTLKIRSTKLEDSAMYFCASSVEGVGPQHFGDGTRLSIL.

This chain uses TRBV27 with TRBJ2-3, with D tentatively TRBD1 or TRBD2 (6 bases each). The CDR3 sequence is 14 residues long. CDR1 MNHEY and CDR2 SMNVEV come from the germline V gene (reference sequence). Trimming removed 3 bases at V and 4 bases at J, with 11 bases between. This CDR3 reads CASSFWGASDTQYF. DNA for the CDR3: TGTGCCAGCAGTTTCTGGGGGGCTTCAGATACGCAGTATTTT.

The chain links TRBV5-1 to TRBJ1-1; possibly TRBD1 for D (5 bases). Germline loops: CDR1 SGHRS, CDR2 YFSETQ. The CDR3 length is 17 residues. Trimming took off 1 base at V and 2 bases at J, with 18 bases between the two ends. This chain's CDR3 is CASSLFVGVGGNTEAFF. The CDR3 DNA is TGCGCCAGCAGCTTGTTCGTCGGGGTCGGGGGTAACACTGAAGCTTTCTTT.

CDR3 bases: TGTGCCAGCAGTGCCTTACAGGGACACGAGCAGTACTTC. It translates to CASSALQGHEQYF. This chain uses TRBV27 with TRBJ2-7, with D possibly being TRBD1 (6 bases). Trimming took off 5 bases at V and 5 bases at J, with 13 bases between the two ends. CDR3 size: 13 residues. The V gene's germline CDR1 is MNHEY and CDR2 SMNVEV (reference sequence).

CDR3: CASSQDRRQYF. The CDR3 DNA is TGTGCCAGCAGCCAGGACAGGCGGCAGTACTTC. V gene TRBV11-2 combines with J gene TRBJ2-7; 7 nucleotides match TRBD1. Germline CDR1 SGHAT, CDR2 FQNNGV. V lost 5 bases to trimming and J lost 9 bases; unmatched junction nucleotides: 4. This CDR3 comprises 11 residues. Together with reference TRBV11-2 and TRBJ2-7, the CDR3 gives the full variable domain: EAGVAQSPRYKIIEKRQSVAFWCNPISGHATLYWYQQILGQGPKLLIQFQNNGVVDDSQLPKDRFSAERLKGVDSTLKIQPAKLEDSAVYLCASSQDRRQYFGPGTRLTVT.

The V call is TRBV7-2, the J call TRBJ2-5; no reliable D call. V was cut by 7 bases and J by 2 bases, with 14 bases left in between. The CDR3 loop spans 14 amino acids. Germline V lookup: CDR1 SGHTA, CDR2 FQGNSA. CDR3 amino acids: CASTSHALQETQYF. In DNA, the CDR3 is TGTGCCAGCACCTCCCATGCCTTACAAGAGACCCAGTACTTC. Full variable domain (rest looked up from reference TRBV7-2 and TRBJ2-5): GAGVSQSPSNKVTEKGKDVELRCDPISGHTALYWYRQSLGQGLEFLIYFQGNSAPDKSGLPSDRFSAERTGGSVSTLTIQRTQQEDSAVYLCASTSHALQETQYFGPGTRLLVL.

V gene TRBV2 combines with J gene TRBJ1-1; 10 bases are a match to TRBD1. This CDR3 is 16 amino acids long. Trimming cost V 6 bases and J 2 bases; bases outside gene matches: 9. Germline V CDR1 and CDR2: SNHLY, FYNNEI. The CDR3 region is CASSSHRQGANTEAFF. The DNA for the CDR3 is TGTGCCAGCAGCTCACATAGACAGGGGGCAAACACTGAAGCTTTCTTT.

This chain connects TRBV10-1 to TRBJ1-1; D may be TRBD1 (6 bases). Looked up from germline, CDR1 is WNHNN and CDR2 is SYGVQD (reference sequence). This CDR3 comprises 13 residues. The germline V and J ends were trimmed by 8 bases and 8 bases, with 18 bases remaining between them. In nucleotides, the CDR3 is TGCGCCAGCGGTCCGGGGGACACCCCAGAAGCTTTCTTT. Translation gives CASGPGDTPEAFF.

The V call is TRBV6-5, the J call TRBJ2-7; no firm D call. The germline V and J ends were trimmed by 1 base and 0 bases, with 7 bases remaining between them. The CDR3 extends over 14 amino acids. Germline CDR1 is MNHEY and CDR2 is SVGAGI. The CDR3 bases are TGTGCCAGCAGTTACTGGATACCCTCCTACGAGCAGTACTTC. Translated, it gives CASSYWIPSYEQYF.

The V call is TRBV6-1, the J call TRBJ1-1; 8 bases align to TRBD1. CDR1 and CDR2 from the germline V gene are MNHNS and SASEGT. The CDR3 has 14 amino acids. V shed 4 bases and J 6 bases; nucleotides not matched to a gene: 7. CDR3 sequence (DNA): TGTGCCAGCAGTGGAAGGGAGACAGGGGCTGAAGCTTTCTTT. Its protein product is CASSGRETGAEAFF.

The rearrangement joins TRBV5-1 to TRBJ2-3; D is possibly TRBD2 (5 bases). CDR1 is SGHRS, CDR2 YFSETQ, per germline. The CDR3 extends over 15 amino acids. V lost 4 bases and J lost 1, with 13 bases in between. CDR3 coding DNA: TGCGCCAGCAGCCAGTCTAGCAGCCGCACAGATACGCAGTATTTT. Its translation is CASSQSSSRTDTQYF.

As to this clone: The sample has other DNA sequences that encode this CDR3 too. The chain joins TRBV2 to TRBJ2-5, with D perhaps matching TRBD1 (6 bases). The germline V gene has CDR1 SNHLY and CDR2 FYNNEI. Trimming left V 6 bases short and J 2 bases short, with 10 bases between. This CDR3 comprises 13 residues. This CDR3 reads CASRQGRQETQYF. The CDR3 DNA reads TGTGCCAGCAGACAGGGTAGGCAAGAGACCCAGTACTTC.

The rearrangement uses TRBV5-1 and TRBJ1-2, with D maybe TRBD1 (6 bases). V lost 0 bases and J lost 6, with 12 bases in between. In germline, CDR1 is SGHRS, CDR2 YFSETQ. The CDR3 is 14 residues long. For the CDR3, the DNA is TGCGCCAGCAGCTTGGGGCAGGGGAACGATGGCTACACCTTC. Translated: CASSLGQGNDGYTF. Using reference TRBV5-1 and TRBJ1-2 for the parts outside the CDR3, the full variable domain is KAGVTQTPRYLIKTRGQQVTLSCSPISGHRSVSWYQQTPGQGLQFLFEYFSETQRNKGNFPGRFSGRQFSNSRSEMNVSTLELGDSALYLCASSLGQGNDGYTFGSGTRLTVV.

The J gene is TRBJ1-4, the V gene TRBV7-9; D ambiguous. This CDR3 spans 14 amino acids. The germline V gene encodes CDR1 SEHNR and CDR2 FQNEAQ (reference sequence). Trimming shortened V by 1 base and J by 7 bases, and 10 bases separated the two germline ends. CDR3 bases: TGTGCCAGCAGCTTAGGAGGGAACGGTGAAAAACTGTTTTTT. Translating it yields CASSLGGNGEKLFF.

The chain joins TRBV5-4 to TRBJ1-5; TRBD1 might be the D (6 bases). CDR1 and CDR2 (germline): SGHNT, YYREEE (reference sequence). V was cut by 4 bases and J by 4 bases, with 15 bases left in between. CDR3 size: 15 residues. For the CDR3, the DNA is TGTGCCAGCAGCCGGAGGGGGGAGGGGAATCAGCCCCAGCATTTT. Its translation is CASSRRGEGNQPQHF.

The CDR3 here is CASSLQAEVNSPLHF. The DNA of the CDR3 is TGTGCCAGCAGTTTACAGGCCGAAGTTAATTCACCCCTCCACTTT. The chain employs TRBV27 and TRBJ1-6; D not certain. The CDR3 sequence is 15 residues long. CDR1 and CDR2 from the germline V gene are MNHEY and SMNVEV (reference sequence). Trimming pared 2 bases from V and 6 bases from J, leaving 11 bases between.

The rearrangement joins TRBV6-6 to TRBJ2-7; D remains ambiguous. This CDR3 comprises 15 residues. Trimming left V 7 bases short and J 9 bases short, with 25 bases between. Germline-derived CDR1 and CDR2 are MNHNY and SVGAGI (reference sequence). As DNA, the CDR3 is TGTGCCAGCACCTCCGGTAGTACAAATCCTACGACGCAGTACTTC. Translation: CASTSGSTNPTTQYF.